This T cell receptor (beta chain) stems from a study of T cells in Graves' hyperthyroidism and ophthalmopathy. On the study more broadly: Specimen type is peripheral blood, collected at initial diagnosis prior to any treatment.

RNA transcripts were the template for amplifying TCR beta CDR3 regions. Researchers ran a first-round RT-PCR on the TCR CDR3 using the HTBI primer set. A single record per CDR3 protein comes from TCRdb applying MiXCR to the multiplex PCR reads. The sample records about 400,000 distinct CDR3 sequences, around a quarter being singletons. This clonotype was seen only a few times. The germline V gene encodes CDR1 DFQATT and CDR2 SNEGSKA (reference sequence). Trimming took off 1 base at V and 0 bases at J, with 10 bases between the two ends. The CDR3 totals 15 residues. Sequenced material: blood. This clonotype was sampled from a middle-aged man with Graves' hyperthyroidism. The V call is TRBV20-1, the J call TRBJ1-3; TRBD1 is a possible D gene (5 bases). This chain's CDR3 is CSARGTGDSGNTIYF. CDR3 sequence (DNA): TGCAGTGCTAGAGGGACGGGGGACTCTGGAAACACCATATATTTT.